Presented here are 28 T cell receptor beta chains from one specimen sequenced in a study of T cell responses to AZD1222 COVID-19 vaccine. Generated by immunoSEQ multiplex PCR, the TCRdb table keeps only in-frame clones and is missing some. The sample gives around 150,000 clones, about 92% of which show up once; about 5.9% is in the top ten. The sample here was peripheral blood, taken 28 days after the second AZD1222 dose. The source is an adult who received the AZD1222 COVID-19 vaccine.

This clone was observed once. The genes are TRBV12-5 and TRBJ1-5, with 9 bases matching TRBD1. The ends lost 9 bases at V and 12 bases at J; junction bases unmatched: 24. CDR3 length: 17 amino acids. CDR1 and CDR2 (germline): LGHNT, FRNRAP. The CDR3 loop is CARGGVGDRETKGSQHF. CDR3 DNA: TGTGCTAGGGGAGGCGTCGGGGACAGGGAAACTAAAGGTAGCCAGCATTTT.

This chain uses TRBV27 with TRBJ2-3; D may be TRBD2 (6 bases). Germline CDR1 is MNHEY and CDR2 is SMNVEV (reference sequence). V dropped 6 bases and J dropped 2 bases, with 15 bases sitting between them. The CDR3 is made up of 15 amino acids. The CDR3 region has the DNA TGTGCCAGCAGGGTACCGGGACTCCTCACAGATACGCAGTATTTT. It codes for CASRVPGLLTDTQYF.

The chain couples TRBV4-1 to TRBJ2-2; D gene uncertain. Per the germline V gene, CDR1 is MGHRA and CDR2 is YSYEKL. The CDR3 is 16 amino acids. V was trimmed by 4 bases and J by 7 bases, leaving 19 bases between them. CDR3 region: CASSPQGPTAFGELFF. The CDR3 coding sequence is TGCGCCAGCAGCCCCCAAGGCCCAACCGCTTTCGGGGAGCTGTTTTTT.

The J gene is TRBJ1-5, the V gene TRBV5-8; D gene ambiguous. Germline V gene data show CDR1 as SGHTS and CDR2 as YDEGEE. CDR3 length: 16 residues. Trimming shortened V by 0 bases and J by 0 bases, and 10 bases separated the two germline ends. The CDR3, as DNA: TGTGCCAGCAGCTTGGTCGTCGGCCTTAGCAATCAGCCCCAGCATTTT. Protein product: CASSLVVGLSNQPQHF.

The J gene is TRBJ2-2, the V gene TRBV4-3; TRBD1 aligns across 7 bases. The CDR3 spans 19 residues. Unmatched junction bases numbered 15, after V lost 0 bases and J lost 5 bases. CDR1 and CDR2 from the germline V gene are LGHNA and YSLEER. The CDR3 bases are TGCGCCAGCAGCCAAGAAATCGGGCGCCAGGGGGTCCTAACCGGGGAGCTGTTTTTT. Translation gives CASSQEIGRQGVLTGELFF.

J is TRBJ1-5 and V is TRBV28; D unclear. Trimming left V 4 bases short and J 5 bases short, with 6 bases between. This CDR3 contains 12 residues. The germline V gene encodes CDR1 MDHEN and CDR2 SYDVKM. CDR3: CASSSSDQPQHF. In nucleotides, the CDR3 is TGTGCCAGCAGTTCCAGTGATCAGCCCCAGCATTTT.

This clone was recorded once. The V gene is TRBV4-1, the J gene TRBJ2-5; 7 positions match TRBD2. Losses at the gene ends were 0 bases for V and 2 bases for J; bases not matched to a gene: 15. The V gene's germline CDR1 is MGHRA and CDR2 YSYEKL. The CDR3 contains 19 residues. The CDR3 nucleotides read TGCGCCAGCAGCCAAGATGAGGCCGGACGCCGGGGAGGGCAAGAGACCCAGTACTTC. It is translated as CASSQDEAGRRGGQETQYF.

CDR3 nucleotide sequence: TGTGCCAGCAGTTTGCTGGACAGGCTAACCGGGACCCAGCATTTT. Its translation: CASSLLDRLTGTQHF. V and J are TRBV28 and TRBJ1-5; TRBD1 agrees at 7 bases. This CDR3 contains 15 residues. V shed 3 bases and J 11 bases; nucleotides not matched to a gene: 13. Germline V gene lookup returns CDR1 MDHEN and CDR2 SYDVKM. Combining the CDR3 with reference TRBV28 and TRBJ1-5 gives the whole variable domain DVKVTQSSRYLVKRTGEKVFLECVQDMDHENMFWYRQDPGLGLRLIYFSYDVKMKEKGDIPEGYSVSREKKERFSLILESASTNQTSMYLCASSLLDRLTGTQHFGDGTRLSIL.

For the CDR3, the DNA is TGTGCCAGCGGACAGGGGGCAAATTCCTACGAGCAGTACTTC. It specifies CASGQGANSYEQYF. V gene TRBV6-5 combines with J gene TRBJ2-7, with 11 bases aligning to TRBD1. CDR3 length: 14 amino acids. Trimming at V came to 8 bases and at J to 1 base, leaving 4 bases not matched to a gene. The germline V gene encodes CDR1 MNHEY and CDR2 SVGAGI.

The V and J genes are TRBV4-3 and TRBJ2-1; D remains ambiguous. The CDR3 runs 15 residues. Trimming cost V 1 base and J 9 bases, with 16 bases left between them. Germline CDR1 is LGHNA and CDR2 is YSLEER. The CDR3 loop is CASSQVSVPMGEQFF. CDR3 nucleotide sequence: TGCGCCAGCAGCCAAGTATCGGTGCCAATGGGTGAGCAGTTCTTC.

The chain couples TRBV5-4 to TRBJ1-2; D ambiguous. V lost 4 bases and J 4 bases, leaving 14 bases between the germline ends. Per germline, CDR1 SGHNT and CDR2 YYREEE (reference sequence). The CDR3 covers 14 residues. The DNA of the CDR3 is TGTGCCAGCAGCCCTGGAACCACGCCCTATGGCTACACCTTC. As protein: CASSPGTTPYGYTF.

V and J are TRBV7-2 and TRBJ2-1; D might be TRBD1 or TRBD2, each matching 5 bases. CDR1 and CDR2 (germline): SGHTA, FQGNSA. V was shortened by 1 base and J by 12 bases, with 19 bases between the two germline ends. The CDR3 loop spans 15 amino acids. CDR3 coding DNA: TGTGCCAGCAGCTTAGGGTCAGAGCCAAGGGGAGCGCAGTTCTTC. This translates into CASSLGSEPRGAQFF.

The rearrangement joins TRBV6-2 or TRBV6-3 to TRBJ1-1, with D maybe TRBD1 (5 bases). Germline V CDR1 and CDR2: MNHEY, SVGEGT. There are 15 residues in the CDR3. The V gene lost 6 bases and the J gene lost 3 bases, with 17 bases spanning the gap. The CDR3 DNA reads TGTGCCAGCAGCGCACGAAGGGGCCCGGACACTGAAGCTTTCTTT. Translating gives CASSARRGPDTEAFF.

V gene TRBV6-5 combines with J gene TRBJ1-5; D possibly corresponds to TRBD1 (5 bases). Germline V gene data show CDR1 as MNHEY and CDR2 as SVGAGI. This CDR3 is built from 10 residues. CDR3 bases: TGTTCCGGGGGGGGTCAGCCCCAGCATTTT. Protein product: CSGGGQPQHF.

V is TRBV7-9 and J is TRBJ2-7; 8 nucleotides line up with TRBD1. CDR3 length: 14 amino acids. Germline V gene sequence: CDR1 SEHNR, CDR2 FQNEAQ (reference sequence). V was clipped by 5 bases and J by 4 bases; unmatched bases: 7. The CDR3 sequence is CASSARQGRYEQYF. DNA for the CDR3: TGTGCCAGCAGCGCCCGACAGGGGAGGTACGAGCAGTACTTC.

The chain couples TRBV7-2 to TRBJ2-2; D is unresolved. Germline V gene lookup returns CDR1 SGHTA and CDR2 FQGNSA. This CDR3 has 14 amino acids. The germline V and J ends were trimmed by 3 bases and 5 bases, with 10 bases remaining between them. This chain's CDR3 is CASSFIAQTGELFF. In DNA, the CDR3 is TGTGCCAGCAGCTTTATCGCGCAGACCGGGGAGCTGTTTTTT.

In DNA, the CDR3 is TGCGCCAGCAGCTTGGGTGCGACAGGACTCTACGAGCAGTACTTC. Translating it yields CASSLGATGLYEQYF. V is TRBV5-1 and J is TRBJ2-7; D perhaps matches TRBD1 (6 bases). This CDR3 has 15 residues. Germline CDR1 SGHRS, CDR2 YFSETQ. Trimming left V 0 bases short and J 3 bases short, with 13 bases between.

This chain joins TRBV11-2 and TRBJ2-7, with D unclear. V was cut by 3 bases and J by 5 bases, with 11 bases left in between. Germline assignment: CDR1 SGHAT and CDR2 FQNNGV. The CDR3 is 13 residues long. DNA for the CDR3: TGTGCCAGCAGCTTCAACTGGGAAGACGAGCAGTACTTC. It yields the protein CASSFNWEDEQYF.

In DNA, the CDR3 is TGTGCCAGCAGCTTTGGGACAGGGGAATTCTACGAGCAGTACTTC. Translation: CASSFGTGEFYEQYF. V usage is TRBV7-3 and J usage is TRBJ2-7; 10 positions match TRBD1. Losses at the gene ends were 3 bases for V and 3 bases for J; bases not matched to a gene: 5. This CDR3 has 15 residues. Germline-derived CDR1 and CDR2 are SGHTA and FQGTGA.

CDR3 nucleotide sequence: TGTGCCACGACAACAGGGCGCAATCAGCCCCAGCATTTT. The encoded protein is CATTTGRNQPQHF. The genes are TRBV10-3 and TRBJ1-5; the D gene is possibly TRBD1 (6 bases). The CDR3 runs to 13 residues. V was clipped by 10 bases and J by 2 bases, with 12 bases between them. Germline V gene lookup returns CDR1 ENHRY and CDR2 SYGVKD.

This clone was seen a handful of times. This sequence joins TRBV5-1 and TRBJ2-1, with D tentatively TRBD1 (5 bases). CDR3 length: 14 amino acids. V lost 0 bases, J lost 9 bases, and 13 bases lay in between. The germline V gene encodes CDR1 SGHRS and CDR2 YFSETQ. The CDR3 DNA sequence: TGCGCCAGCAGCTTGGAAGGCAGGGTGGGTGAGCAGTTCTTC. Translating it yields CASSLEGRVGEQFF.

The chain employs TRBV6-5 and TRBJ2-3, with D possibly TRBD2 on 5 matching bases. The CDR3 has 14 amino acids. Germline CDR1 is MNHEY and CDR2 is SVGAGI. V was pared by 7 bases and J by 0 bases, with 11 bases between. The CDR3: CASKAARSTDTQYF. The CDR3 DNA follows: TGTGCCAGCAAAGCGGCCAGAAGCACAGATACGCAGTATTTT.

This clone was counted a few times. V and J are TRBV28 and TRBJ1-2; 7 bases are shared with TRBD1. Per the germline V gene, CDR1 is MDHEN and CDR2 is SYDVKM. The J segment lost 3 bases and the V segment lost 3 bases, leaving 4 bases of the junction unmatched. The CDR3 spans 14 residues. CDR3: CASSFRDRYYGYTF. The CDR3 bases are TGTGCCAGCAGTTTCCGGGACAGATACTATGGCTACACCTTC.

The chain is built from TRBV6-4 and TRBJ2-5; D gene ambiguous. Trimming removed 2 bases at V and 5 bases at J, with 12 bases between. CDR3 length: 14 amino acids. CDR1 and CDR2 (germline): MRHNA, SNTAGT. The CDR3 reads CASSDGRKPETQYF. DNA of the CDR3: TGTGCCAGCAGTGACGGACGAAAGCCGGAGACCCAGTACTTC.

A word on this clone: Other DNA sequences in this specimen translate into the identical CDR3. V and J are TRBV7-3 and TRBJ2-5; D ambiguous. Germline CDR1 SGHTA, CDR2 FQGTGA. With 1 base removed from V and 5 bases from J, the gap between germline ends came to 8 bases. CDR3 length: 13 amino acids. The CDR3, as DNA: TGTGCCAGCAGCTTAAATCCGCGGGAGACCCAGTACTTC. Translated: CASSLNPRETQYF. Complete variable domain (other parts from reference TRBV7-3 and TRBJ2-5): GAGVSQTPSNKVTEKGKYVELRCDPISGHTALYWYRQSLGQGPEFLIYFQGTGAADDSGLPNDRFFAVRPEGSVSTLKIQRTERGDSAVYLCASSLNPRETQYFGPGTRLLVL.

This chain uses TRBV7-3 with TRBJ2-5; D perhaps matches TRBD1 (6 bases). Germline CDR1 SGHTA, CDR2 FQGTGA. This CDR3 contains 15 residues. Trimming left V 5 bases short and J 5 bases short, with 18 bases between. The CDR3 DNA follows: TGTGCCAGCAGCCCCACCCCTGGGGGCAGGGAGACCCAGTACTTC. Its protein is CASSPTPGGRETQYF.

The chain has TRBV3-1 (or the pseudogene TRBV3-2) and TRBJ1-3; no reliable D call. CDR1 LGHDT and CDR2 YNNKEL come from the germline V gene (reference sequence). The V and J ends lost 1 base and 2 bases respectively, with 3 bases between them. The CDR3 sequence is 13 residues long. The CDR3 region has the DNA TGTGCCAGCAGCCAAGTTCCTGGAAACACCATATATTTT. Its translation: CASSQVPGNTIYF.

This clone was seen once. The chain uses TRBV29-1 and TRBJ1-5; D not resolved. Germline V lookup: CDR1 SQVTM, CDR2 ANQGSEA. V shed 6 bases and J shed 0 bases, with 12 bases lying between them. The length of the CDR3 is 14 residues. The CDR3 is CSVQDGNSNQPQHF. The CDR3 nucleotides read TGCAGCGTCCAGGACGGGAATAGCAATCAGCCCCAGCATTTT.